This entry is about one T cell receptor beta chain. Its antigen is still unknown. The record originates from a study of CD8+ T cells in alopecia areata. Sample treatment: oral pan-JAK inhibitor, 5-10 mg twice daily. Whole-study findings and limits: In lesional scalp, particularly from alopecia totalis/universalis, clonality was higher than in normal scalp.

Germline V gene lookup returns CDR1 MNHNY and CDR2 SVGAGI (reference sequence). V was pared by 5 bases and J by 0 bases, with 1 base of the junction left unmatched. This CDR3 spans 14 amino acids. Extracted from the samples, RNA was reverse transcribed into cDNA to serve as the sequencing template. Generated by immunoSEQ multiplex PCR, the TCRdb table keeps only in-frame clones and is missing some. The sample records approximately 220,000 clones, roughly two fifths being singletons. The sample here was CD4+ T cells sorted from blood, taken between weeks 30 and 35, from a patient treated with tofacitinib. The V call is TRBV6-6, the J call TRBJ1-3; 7 bases fit TRBD1. This receptor was taken from a human donor with alopecia areata. This CDR3 is CASSGTASGNTIYF. Here the CDR3 DNA reads TGTGCCAGCAGTGGGACAGCCTCTGGAAACACCATATATTTT.